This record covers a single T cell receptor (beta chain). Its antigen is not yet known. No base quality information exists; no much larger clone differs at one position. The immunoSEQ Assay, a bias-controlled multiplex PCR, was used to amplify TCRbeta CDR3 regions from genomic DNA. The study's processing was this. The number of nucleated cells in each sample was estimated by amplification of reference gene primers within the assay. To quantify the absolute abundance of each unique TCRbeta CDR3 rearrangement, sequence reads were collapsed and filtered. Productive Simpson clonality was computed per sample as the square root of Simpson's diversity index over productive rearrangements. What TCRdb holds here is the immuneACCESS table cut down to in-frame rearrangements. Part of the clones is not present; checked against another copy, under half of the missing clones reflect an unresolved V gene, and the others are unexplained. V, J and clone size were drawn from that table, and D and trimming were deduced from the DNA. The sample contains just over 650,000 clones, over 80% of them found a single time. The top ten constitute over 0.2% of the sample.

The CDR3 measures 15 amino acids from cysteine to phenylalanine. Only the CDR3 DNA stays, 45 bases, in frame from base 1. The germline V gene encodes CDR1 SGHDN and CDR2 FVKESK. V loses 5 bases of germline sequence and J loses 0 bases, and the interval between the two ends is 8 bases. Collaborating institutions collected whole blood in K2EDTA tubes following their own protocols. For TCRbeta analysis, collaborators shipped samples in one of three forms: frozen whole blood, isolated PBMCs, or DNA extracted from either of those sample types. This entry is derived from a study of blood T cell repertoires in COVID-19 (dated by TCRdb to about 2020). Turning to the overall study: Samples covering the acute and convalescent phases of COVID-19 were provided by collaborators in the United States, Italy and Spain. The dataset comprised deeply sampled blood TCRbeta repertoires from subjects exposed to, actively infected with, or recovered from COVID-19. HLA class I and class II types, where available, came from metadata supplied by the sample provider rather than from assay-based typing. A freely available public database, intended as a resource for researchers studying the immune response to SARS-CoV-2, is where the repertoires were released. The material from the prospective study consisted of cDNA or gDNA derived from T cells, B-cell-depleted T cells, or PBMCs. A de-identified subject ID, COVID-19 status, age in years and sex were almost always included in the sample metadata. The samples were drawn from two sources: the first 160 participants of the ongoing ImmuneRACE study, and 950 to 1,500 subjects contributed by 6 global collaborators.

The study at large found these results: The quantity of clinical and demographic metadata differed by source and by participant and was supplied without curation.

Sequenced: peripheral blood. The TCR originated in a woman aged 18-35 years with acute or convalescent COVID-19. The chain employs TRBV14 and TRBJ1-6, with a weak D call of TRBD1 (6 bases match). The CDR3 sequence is CASSDRSSYNSPLHF. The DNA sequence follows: TGTGCCAGCAGCGACAGGAGCTCCTATAATTCACCCCTCCACTTT.